One and the same sample provided the 18 T cell receptor beta chains below, sequenced in a study of cytomegalovirus exposure and HLA in healthy donors. TCRdb's table, derived via immunoSEQ multiplex PCR, lists solely in-frame clones and lacks some. The sample lists hundreds of thousands of clones, roughly 86% occurring once. The material sequenced was PBMCs. The receptors originated from a woman in her 30s in good health and CMV-seropositive.

The V and J genes are TRBV6-5 and TRBJ2-1; 9 nucleotides agree with TRBD2. V lost 4 bases to trimming and J lost 4 bases; unmatched junction nucleotides: 8. The CDR3 length is 16 residues. Germline V gene lookup returns CDR1 MNHEY and CDR2 SVGAGI. CDR3 sequence (DNA): TGTGCCAGCAGTTCACTAGCGGGCCTGGGTTACAATGAGCAGTTCTTC. Its protein is CASSSLAGLGYNEQFF.

This clone was detected only a few times. The rearrangement uses TRBV4-2 and TRBJ2-1, with 7 nucleotides matching TRBD2. The CDR3 length is 17 residues. Germline CDR1 LGHNA, CDR2 YNFKEQ. The V gene end was trimmed by 1 base and the J gene end by 7 bases; junction bases not matched to a gene: 13. CDR3 bases: TGTGCCAGCAGCCAAGGGGAGGGCGCCTCTCGAAGGAATGAGCAGTTCTTC. It is translated as CASSQGEGASRRNEQFF.

In nucleotides, the CDR3 is TGTGCCACCAGCAGAGATTCGGGGTGGGCTTTCTTT. It yields the protein CATSRDSGWAFF. The chain has TRBV15 and TRBJ1-1; D not resolved. The CDR3 totals 12 residues. The germline CDR1 and CDR2 sequences are LNHNV and YYDKDF (reference sequence). The V end was cut by 0 bases, the J end by 11 bases, with 10 bases between.

The rearrangement links TRBV20-1 to TRBJ1-1, with D hard to call. This CDR3 region has 11 residues. V gave up 4 bases and J gave up 5 bases, with 8 bases separating them. Germline V gene data show CDR1 as DFQATT and CDR2 as SNEGSKA (reference sequence). The CDR3 DNA sequence: TGCAGTGCTATCCCCGTAACTGAAGCTTTCTTT. Translated: CSAIPVTEAFF.

J is TRBJ2-7 and V is TRBV28; D gene ambiguous. The CDR3 covers 12 residues. Deletions cut 7 bases from V and 2 bases from J, with 9 bases between. CDR1 and CDR2 (germline): MDHEN, SYDVKM. The CDR3 is CASTGEAYEQYF. The CDR3 DNA reads as TGTGCCAGCACCGGAGAAGCCTACGAGCAGTACTTC.

The genes are TRBV28 and TRBJ2-1; D unclear. V was shortened by 3 bases and J by 3 bases, with 9 bases between the two germline ends. There are 14 residues in the CDR3. The V gene's germline CDR1 is MDHEN and CDR2 SYDVKM. CDR3 DNA: TGTGCCAGCAGTTTCAGGCAGGACTACAATGAGCAGTTCTTC. This translates into CASSFRQDYNEQFF.

V gene TRBV9 combines with J gene TRBJ2-1; TRBD2 might be the D (7 bases). The V gene's germline CDR1 is SGDLS and CDR2 YYNGEE. V was trimmed by 0 bases and J by 9 bases, leaving 13 bases between them. The length of the CDR3 is 14 residues. The DNA of the CDR3 is TGTGCCAGCAGCGTAGATGTAGGGGGGGGTGAGCAGTTCTTC. Translated: CASSVDVGGGEQFF.

The chain couples TRBV25-1 to TRBJ2-1; TRBD1 might be the D (6 bases). The CDR3 extends over 13 amino acids. In germline, CDR1 is MGHDK, CDR2 SYGVNS. V lost 7 bases and J lost 7, with 14 bases in between. CDR3 nucleotide sequence: TGTGCCAGCAAAACTCTCAGGGGAAATGAGCAGTTCTTC. Translated: CASKTLRGNEQFF.

The genes are TRBV9 and TRBJ2-1; 8 bases match TRBD1. This CDR3 comprises 16 residues. V shed 3 bases, J shed 4 bases, and the junction held 9 bases outside the gene matches. Germline CDR1 reads SGDLS; CDR2 reads YYNGEE. The CDR3 loop reads CASSDFLQGAYNEQFF. CDR3 in DNA: TGTGCCAGCAGCGATTTCCTTCAGGGGGCATACAATGAGCAGTTCTTC.

The V call is TRBV5-1, the J call TRBJ1-2; TRBD1 agrees at 9 bases. Germline assignment: CDR1 SGHRS and CDR2 YFSETQ. With 2 bases clipped from V and 7 bases from J, the junction kept 9 bases outside the gene matches. The CDR3 has 15 amino acids. The CDR3 is CASSFIQGAMSGYTF. The CDR3 coding sequence is TGCGCCAGCAGCTTTATACAGGGGGCAATGAGTGGCTACACCTTC. The full variable domain, completed using reference TRBV5-1 and TRBJ1-2, is KAGVTQTPRYLIKTRGQQVTLSCSPISGHRSVSWYQQTPGQGLQFLFEYFSETQRNKGNFPGRFSGRQFSNSRSEMNVSTLELGDSALYLCASSFIQGAMSGYTFGSGTRLTVV.

V is TRBV6-5 and J is TRBJ2-3; a weak D match, TRBD1 (6 bases). Germline CDR1 MNHEY, CDR2 SVGAGI. Trimming pared 9 bases from V and 3 bases from J, leaving 10 bases between. The length of the CDR3 is 12 residues. CDR3 DNA sequence: TGTGCCAGATCAGGGGAGACAGATACGCAGTATTTT. It translates to CARSGETDTQYF.

This rearrangement joins TRBV30 to TRBJ1-4, with TRBD1 matching over 7 bases. The CDR3 is 13 amino acids. Trimming took 2 bases from V and 7 from J; bases not matched to a gene: 4. CDR1 is GTSNPN, CDR2 SVGIG, per germline (reference sequence). The CDR3 here is CAWSNRGSEKLFF. The DNA for the CDR3 is TGTGCCTGGAGTAACAGGGGTTCTGAAAAACTGTTTTTT.

V gene TRBV30 combines with J gene TRBJ1-5, with TRBD1 matching over 9 bases. The germline gives CDR1 GTSNPN, CDR2 SVGIG (reference sequence). This CDR3 contains 15 residues. Trimming removed 0 bases from V and 7 bases from J; junction bases left unmatched: 7. The CDR3 coding sequence is TGTGCCTGGAGTGTACCTGACAGGGGGAAACAGCCCCAGCATTTT. This sequence encodes CAWSVPDRGKQPQHF.

This rearrangement joins TRBV11-2 to TRBJ2-7; 7 bases agree with TRBD2. Germline trimming cut 0 bases from V and 6 bases from J; bases unmatched to any gene: 14. The CDR3 spans 17 residues. Germline CDR1 SGHAT, CDR2 FQNNGV. CDR3 region: CASSLDRQGSGFGEQYF. CDR3 DNA: TGTGCCAGCAGCTTAGATCGGCAGGGTAGCGGGTTTGGCGAGCAGTACTTC.

J is TRBJ2-5 and V is TRBV19, with 8 bases identical to TRBD1. The CDR3 length is 16 residues. The V and J ends lost 5 bases and 2 bases, in that order; junction bases with no gene match: 10. Per germline, CDR1 LNHDA and CDR2 SQIVND (reference sequence). The CDR3 DNA is TGTGCCAGTAGTGCGTCTTACCGGGACAGGCAAGAGACCCAGTACTTC. It specifies CASSASYRDRQETQYF.

The rearrangement links TRBV11-2 to TRBJ2-7; a possible D gene is TRBD2 (6 bases). The CDR3 runs to 14 residues. Germline V gene sequence: CDR1 SGHAT, CDR2 FQNNGV. V was shortened by 3 bases and J by 4 bases, with 13 bases between the two germline ends. CDR3 bases: TGTGCCAGCAGCTTCGGGGGTGGGCGGTACGAGCAGTACTTC. This translates into CASSFGGGRYEQYF.

V is TRBV27 and J is TRBJ2-7; perhaps TRBD2 as D (5 bases). V shed 6 bases and J shed 0 bases, with 21 bases lying between them. The CDR3 has 17 residues. Germline CDR1 is MNHEY and CDR2 is SMNVEV (reference sequence). This CDR3 is CASSPLFRGPNSYEQYF. The CDR3 region has the DNA TGTGCCAGCAGCCCTTTGTTTCGAGGGCCCAACTCCTACGAGCAGTACTTC.

The rearrangement uses TRBV9 and TRBJ2-1; the match to TRBD2 covers 8 bases. The CDR3 covers 17 residues. Unmatched junction bases numbered 17, after V lost 6 bases and J lost 6 bases. Per the germline V gene, CDR1 is SGDLS and CDR2 is YYNGEE. The chain's CDR3 is CASTQNKHGRASNEQFF. For the CDR3, the DNA is TGTGCCAGCACCCAAAATAAACACGGGAGGGCCAGCAATGAGCAGTTCTTC.